Listed here are 8 T cell receptor beta chains from one sample, sequenced in a study of metastatic and nonmetastatic thyroid tumors. Ahead of thyroid surgery, no patient had received treatment of any kind. MiXCR reprocessed the PCR reads for TCRdb. This table holds tens of thousands of clones, around 10% found once. Sequenced sample: blood. The receptors were sampled from a female donor with papillary thyroid cancer or a benign thyroid nodule (not recorded which). Some clones in this sample may be carry-over from other donors' samples.

This clone was counted ten times or more. This chain connects TRBV24-1 to TRBJ2-3; 15 bases are shared with TRBD2. V lost 3 bases to trimming and J lost 10 bases; unmatched junction nucleotides: 7. The CDR3 totals 16 residues. CDR1 is KGHDR and CDR2 is SFDVKD in the germline V gene. CDR3 in DNA: TGTGCCACCAGTGATACTTGGACTAGCGGGAGGGATGCGCAGTATTTT. Amino acid sequence: CATSDTWTSGRDAQYF.

In its sample, this clone was seen many times. The J gene is TRBJ2-1, the V gene TRBV5-1; TRBD1 agrees at 10 bases. CDR1 SGHRS and CDR2 YFSETQ come from the germline V gene. The trim removed 0 bases at V and 7 bases at J, leaving 7 bases unmatched. This CDR3 comprises 16 residues. CDR3 coding DNA: TGCGCCAGCAGCTTGGCCGGGACAGGGGTTGGGAATGAGCAGTTCTTC. It specifies CASSLAGTGVGNEQFF.

On this clone: With a much larger clone just one base away, this may be a read error. Different DNA sequences within this sample yield the same CDR3. This chain links TRBV28 with TRBJ2-5; 14 positions agree with TRBD2. The CDR3 contains 16 residues. CDR1 and CDR2 from the germline V gene are MDHEN and SYDVKM. The CDR3 is CASSGRLAGGQETQYF. The CDR3 region has the DNA TGTGCCAGCAGCGGGCGACTAGCGGGAGGGCAAGAGACCCAGTACTTT.

This clone was counted many times. The chain is built from TRBV7-2 and TRBJ1-5; unclear D gene. Trimming shortened V by 2 bases and J by 5 bases, and 4 bases separated the two germline ends. CDR1 is SGHTA, CDR2 FQGNSA, per germline. The CDR3 is 12 residues long. This CDR3 is CASSLYDQPQHF. CDR3 coding DNA: TGTGCCAGCAGCTTATATGATCAGCCCCAGCATTTT.

This rearrangement joins TRBV10-2 to TRBJ2-3, with D unresolved. Trimming cost V 6 bases and J 1 base, with 8 bases left between them. Per the germline V gene, CDR1 is WSHSY and CDR2 is SAAADI. This CDR3 spans 13 amino acids. The CDR3, as DNA: TGCGCCAGCAGACAGACGGGCACAGATACGCAGTATTTT. Encoded protein: CASRQTGTDTQYF.

This clone was seen ten or more times. The chain combines TRBV20-1 with TRBJ2-1; 15 positions agree with TRBD2. Unmatched junction bases numbered 4, after V lost 6 bases and J lost 7 bases. CDR3 size: 14 residues. Germline V CDR1 and CDR2: DFQATT, SNEGSKA (reference sequence). The CDR3 reads CSAPGTSGRNEQFF. CDR3 coding DNA: TGCAGTGCCCCCGGGACTAGCGGGAGGAATGAGCAGTTCTTC.

This clone was seen at least ten times. In DNA form, the CDR3 reads TGTGCCAGCACCCGGGGGTCTGGGGAGCCCCAGCATTTT. It is translated as CASTRGSGEPQHF. This chain joins TRBV6-1 and TRBJ1-5; tentative D call: TRBD1 (5 bases). CDR1 and CDR2 (germline): MNHNS, SASEGT. The CDR3 is made up of 13 amino acids. V was cut by 7 bases and J by 8 bases, with 15 bases left in between.

This clone was seen many times. This chain connects TRBV27 to TRBJ2-1; weak D call: TRBD1 (5 bases). Germline V lookup: CDR1 MNHEY, CDR2 SMNVEV (reference sequence). V was shortened by 1 base and J by 7 bases, with 20 bases between the two germline ends. The CDR3 runs to 17 residues. DNA for the CDR3: TGTGCCAGCAGTTTATGGGGCACGCTCGGGTTTGTTAATGAGCAGTTCTTC. Translated, it gives CASSLWGTLGFVNEQFF.